This T cell receptor (beta chain) was sequenced during a study of blood T cell repertoires in COVID-19. The overall study: Acute and convalescent COVID-19 specimens originated in the United States, Italy and Spain. T cells, B-cell-depleted T cells, or PBMCs supplied cDNA or gDNA.

J lost 4 bases, V lost 5 bases, and 7 bases had no gene match. Looked up from germline, CDR1 is SEHNR and CDR2 is FQNEAQ (reference sequence). This CDR3 has 14 amino acids. Assay used: immunoSEQ multiplex PCR; TCRdb lists only in-frame clones, some missing. This sample has 150,000 to 250,000 clones, with 80% to 85% found just once. This TCR derives from a middle-aged man who had recovered from COVID-19. The sequencing sample was made of PBMCs or T cells enriched from blood (not recorded which). The chain has TRBV7-9 and TRBJ1-1; TRBD1 agrees at 7 bases. CDR3 loop: CASSLRQGGTEAFF. In DNA form, the CDR3 reads TGTGCCAGCAGCCTAAGACAGGGCGGCACTGAAGCTTTCTTT.